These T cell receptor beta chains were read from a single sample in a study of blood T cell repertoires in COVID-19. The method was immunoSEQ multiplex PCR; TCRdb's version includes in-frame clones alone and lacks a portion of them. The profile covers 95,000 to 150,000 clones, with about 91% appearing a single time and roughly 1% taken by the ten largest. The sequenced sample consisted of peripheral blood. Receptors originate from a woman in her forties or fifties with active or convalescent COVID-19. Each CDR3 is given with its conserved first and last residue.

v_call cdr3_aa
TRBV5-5 CASSSTGGGETQYF
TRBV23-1 CASSQGTRDTGELFF
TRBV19 CASQQGANTGELFF
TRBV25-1 CASSEPPGLSPGDGYTF
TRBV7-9 CASSPSLGETQYF
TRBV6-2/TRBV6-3 CASSPGGRSPLHF
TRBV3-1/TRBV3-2 CASSQGPYEQYF
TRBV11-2 CASSPCLSAGNTDTQYF
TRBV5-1 CASSLDLTGSGYTF
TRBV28 CASSRPGGQTQYF
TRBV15 CATSRERGGNQPQHF
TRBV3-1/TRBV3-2 CASSLRGADTQYF
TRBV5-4 CASSTGLAGEVWAQYF
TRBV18 CASSPPGVETQYF
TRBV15 CATSRAGTGELFF
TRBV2 CASRDDSVYTEAFF
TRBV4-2 CASSQASGVRGELFF
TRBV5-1 CASSVNYRGDEKLFF
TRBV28 CASAGVRGEQFF
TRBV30 CAWRNTGGLHSYNSPLHF
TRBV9 CASSVARAGNEQFF
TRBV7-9 CASSVTSGTREEQYF
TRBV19 CASSLYNEQFF
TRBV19 CASRRRGLSATNEKLFF
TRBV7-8 CASSPIGEGPRYTQYF
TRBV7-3 CASSFERAGELFF
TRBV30 CAWSASSMRDTQYF
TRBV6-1 CASSGGQGWGTGELFF
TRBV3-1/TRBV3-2 CASADLHSEAFF
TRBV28 CASSITGFLYGYTF
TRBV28 CASSAPGQGDRPQHF
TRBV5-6 CASSFGQLNQPQHF
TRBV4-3 CASSQDSNFRADTQYF
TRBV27 CASSLGGSSDEQFF
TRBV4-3 CASSQVPASSYEQYF
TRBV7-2 CASSTRTSPRTQYF
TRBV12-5 CASAQTGGTQYF
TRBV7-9 CASSLKGRGSNEKLFF
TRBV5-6 CASSRLTSSIWETQYF
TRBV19 CASSTLGGAYEQFF
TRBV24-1 CATSDFFGTSGRNEQFF
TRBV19 CASMGGLTYEQYF
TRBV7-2 CASSYGTATYEQYF
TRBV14 CASSQDTTGGGKGEQYF
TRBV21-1 CASPRDTIYF
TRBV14 CASSQDLDQPQHF
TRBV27 CASSLRGPRTTNTGELFF
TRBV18 CASSPIYDSRTEAFF